The 18 T cell receptor beta chains reported below all come from one sample, sequenced in a study of blood T cell repertoires in COVID-19. Profiling relied on immunoSEQ multiplex PCR, and the TCRdb table lists in-frame clones only, not all of them. The sample lists around 260,000 clones; 70% to 90% were seen once. Sequencing used PBMCs or T cells enriched from blood (not recorded which). The receptors come from a woman under 40 who had recovered from COVID-19.

The rearrangement uses TRBV2 and TRBJ2-7; D gene uncertain. Germline CDR1 is SNHLY and CDR2 is FYNNEI. V was cut by 11 bases and J by 3 bases, with 17 bases left in between. This CDR3 has 13 amino acids. CDR3 DNA sequence: TGTGCCTCTAGGCCGCGCGGATACTACGAGCAGTACTTC. Translating it yields CASRPRGYYEQYF.

This clone occurred once. The genes are TRBV4-2 and TRBJ1-2, with D possibly matching TRBD1 (5 bases). V was cut by 0 bases and J by 9 bases, with 17 bases left in between. CDR3 size: 15 residues. Germline CDR1 reads LGHNA; CDR2 reads YNFKEQ. CDR3 bases: TGTGCCAGCAGCCAAGAAACAGGAGACGTTTTTCGCTACACCTTC. Translation: CASSQETGDVFRYTF.

This clone was seen just once. The chain couples TRBV5-1 to TRBJ2-7; 7 positions match TRBD1. V lost 0 bases to trimming and J lost 5 bases; unmatched junction nucleotides: 8. This CDR3 spans 15 amino acids. Germline V gene lookup returns CDR1 SGHRS and CDR2 YFSETQ. CDR3 coding DNA: TGCGCCAGCAGCTTGGGACAGGGTTTAAAGAACGAGCAGTACTTC. Amino acids: CASSLGQGLKNEQYF.

The rearrangement uses TRBV5-6 and TRBJ2-1, with TRBD1 matching 7 bases. V lost 4 bases to trimming and J lost 3 bases; unmatched junction nucleotides: 10. Germline lookup yields CDR1 SGHDT and CDR2 YYEEEE. The CDR3 runs 16 residues. CDR3 protein: CASSPPGTASYNEQFF. CDR3 in DNA: TGTGCCAGCAGCCCCCCCGGGACAGCCAGCTACAATGAGCAGTTCTTC.

The rearrangement joins TRBV5-6 to TRBJ1-1, with 9 bases fitting TRBD1. This CDR3 spans 16 amino acids. V lost 2 bases to trimming and J lost 1 base; unmatched junction nucleotides: 6. From germline, CDR1 is SGHDT and CDR2 YYEEEE. The CDR3 nucleotides are TGTGCCAGCAGCTTTACAGGGGGCGGAGGGAACACTGAAGCTTTCTTT. Its protein is CASSFTGGGGNTEAFF.

The chain uses TRBV9 and TRBJ2-1; 9 bases agree with TRBD2. This CDR3 spans 16 amino acids. Per the germline V gene, CDR1 is SGDLS and CDR2 is YYNGEE. V lost 3 bases and J lost 4; bases outside the gene matches: 8. The CDR3 DNA follows: TGTGCCAGCAGCGCTACGACTAGCGGAGCTTACAATGAGCAGTTCTTC. This translates into CASSATTSGAYNEQFF.

The gene calls are TRBV5-1 and TRBJ2-7, with 15 bases that match TRBD2. V lost 0 bases and J lost 6; bases outside the gene matches: 13. Germline V CDR1 and CDR2: SGHRS, YFSETQ. This CDR3 is 19 amino acids long. CDR3 residues: CASSLAGTSGRRGGAEQYF. CDR3 DNA: TGCGCCAGCAGCTTGGCCGGGACTAGCGGGAGGAGAGGAGGAGCCGAGCAGTACTTC.

This chain uses TRBV6-5 with TRBJ1-6; D might be TRBD1 (6 bases). Trimming removed 2 bases at V and 7 bases at J, with 9 bases between. The V gene's germline CDR1 is MNHEY and CDR2 SVGAGI. The CDR3 loop spans 14 amino acids. For the CDR3, the DNA is TGTGCCAGCAGTTACCTCCAGGGGAATTCACCCCTCCACTTT. It codes for CASSYLQGNSPLHF.

The rearrangement uses TRBV7-9 and TRBJ1-4; 7 bases agree with TRBD1. V shed 5 bases, J shed 0 bases, and the junction held 9 bases outside the gene matches. CDR1 and CDR2 (germline): SEHNR, FQNEAQ (reference sequence). CDR3 size: 17 residues. Here the CDR3 reads CASSRRQGLATNEKLFF. The CDR3 nucleotides read TGTGCCAGCAGCCGGAGACAGGGCCTTGCAACTAATGAAAAACTGTTTTTT.

This chain joins TRBV9 and TRBJ2-1; 7 positions match TRBD2. After removal of 2 bases from V and 4 bases from J, the junction contained 12 bases not matched to a gene. CDR1 and CDR2 (germline): SGDLS, YYNGEE. This CDR3 is built from 17 residues. Here the CDR3 DNA reads TGTGCCAGCAGCGTTAGCGAGGCTAGCGGTAAATACAATGAGCAGTTCTTC. It translates to CASSVSEASGKYNEQFF.

V usage is TRBV21-1 and J usage is TRBJ2-2; the table gives TRBD2 as D, unverified against the DNA. TRBV21-1 constitutes a pseudogene. CDR3 length: 16 residues. The chain's CDR3 is CASSFQIAGETGELFF. The CDR3 nucleotides read TGTGCCAGCAGCTTTCAGATAGCGGGAGAGACCGGGGAGCTGTTTTTT.

The chain is built from TRBV7-9 and TRBJ1-6; 8 nucleotides align to TRBD1. With 5 bases clipped from V and 10 bases from J, the junction kept 10 bases outside the gene matches. Germline V gives CDR1 SEHNR, CDR2 FQNEAQ (reference sequence). The CDR3 is made up of 15 amino acids. The CDR3 DNA is TGTGCCAGCAGCCTAGGACAGGGTTCTAGATCACCCCTCCACTTT. Its translation: CASSLGQGSRSPLHF.

V usage is TRBV29-1 and J usage is TRBJ2-1; TRBD2 aligns across 11 bases. Trimming removed 3 bases from V and 6 bases from J; junction bases left unmatched: 1. The germline CDR1 and CDR2 sequences are SQVTM and ANQGSEA. This CDR3 contains 13 residues. CDR3 DNA: TGCAGCGTTGAGGGACTAGCGGCCAATGAGCAGTTCTTC. It yields the protein CSVEGLAANEQFF.

This clone was observed a handful of times. The chain recombines TRBV5-5 with TRBJ1-1; D remains ambiguous. From germline, CDR1 is SGHKS and CDR2 YYEKEE (reference sequence). The CDR3 is 15 amino acids. The germline V and J ends were trimmed by 2 bases and 1 base, with 12 bases remaining between them. The CDR3 is CASSFGGGPNTEAFF. The CDR3 region has the DNA TGTGCCAGCAGCTTTGGTGGAGGGCCGAACACTGAAGCTTTCTTT. The whole variable domain, remainder taken from reference TRBV5-5 and TRBJ1-1, is DAGVTQSPTHLIKTRGQQVTLRCSPISGHKSVSWYQQVLGQGPQFIFQYYEKEERGRGNFPDRFSARQFPNYSSELNVNALLLGDSALYLCASSFGGGPNTEAFFGQGTRLTVV.

Only one count was recorded for this clone. The J gene is TRBJ2-1, the V gene TRBV7-9; TRBD2 aligns across 8 bases. Germline lookup yields CDR1 SEHNR and CDR2 FQNEAQ (reference sequence). The J segment lost 1 base and the V segment lost 1 base, leaving 3 bases of the junction unmatched. This CDR3 has 16 residues. The CDR3, as DNA: TGTGCCAGCAGCTTAGGGAGCGGGAGATCCTACAATGAGCAGTTCTTC. It is translated as CASSLGSGRSYNEQFF.

The rearrangement joins TRBV6-5 to TRBJ1-6; TRBD1 might be the D (5 bases). Trimming took 5 bases from V and 9 from J, leaving 11 bases between them. The CDR3 has 13 residues. From germline, CDR1 is MNHEY and CDR2 SVGAGI. CDR3 coding DNA: TGTGCCAGCAGTCCAGGACATCCTTCACCCCTCCACTTT. Its protein is CASSPGHPSPLHF.

This sequence joins TRBV3-1 (or the pseudogene TRBV3-2) and TRBJ2-5; 7 bases agree with TRBD2. The CDR3 contains 13 residues. Trimming removed 4 bases from V and 3 bases from J; junction bases left unmatched: 2. The germline CDR1 and CDR2 sequences are LGHDT and YNNKEL (reference sequence). The CDR3, as DNA: TGTGCCAGCAGCCTCCTAGCGGAAGAGACCCAGTACTTC. Translated, it gives CASSLLAEETQYF.

The chain is built from TRBV5-1 and TRBJ1-3, with no clear D. CDR3 length: 14 amino acids. Germline V gene lookup returns CDR1 SGHRS and CDR2 YFSETQ. Deletions cut 3 bases from V and 2 bases from J, with 9 bases between. This CDR3 reads CASSSLGPGNTIYF. For the CDR3, the DNA is TGCGCCAGCAGCTCACTAGGGCCTGGAAACACCATATATTTT.